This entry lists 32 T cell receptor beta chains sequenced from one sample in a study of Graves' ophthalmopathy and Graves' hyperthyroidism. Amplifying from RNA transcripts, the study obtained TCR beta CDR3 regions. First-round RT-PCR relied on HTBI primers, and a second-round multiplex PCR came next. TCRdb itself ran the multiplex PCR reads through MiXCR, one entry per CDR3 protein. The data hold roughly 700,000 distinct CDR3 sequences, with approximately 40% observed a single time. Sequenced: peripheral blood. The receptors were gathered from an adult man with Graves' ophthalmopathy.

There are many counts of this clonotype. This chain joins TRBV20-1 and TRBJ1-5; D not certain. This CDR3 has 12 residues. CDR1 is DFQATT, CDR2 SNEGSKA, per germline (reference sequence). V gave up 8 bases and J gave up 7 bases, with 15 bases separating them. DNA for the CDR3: TGCAGTAGAGGGCGAGGCGGACAGCCCCAGCATTTT. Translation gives CSRGRGGQPQHF.

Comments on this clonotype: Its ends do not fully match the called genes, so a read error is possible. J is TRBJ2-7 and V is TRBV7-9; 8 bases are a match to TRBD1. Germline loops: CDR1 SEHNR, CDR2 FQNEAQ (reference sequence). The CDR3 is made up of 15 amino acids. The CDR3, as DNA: TGCGCCAGCAGCCAAGCGGACAGGGCCACCTACGAGCAGTACTTC. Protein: CASSQADRATYEQYF.

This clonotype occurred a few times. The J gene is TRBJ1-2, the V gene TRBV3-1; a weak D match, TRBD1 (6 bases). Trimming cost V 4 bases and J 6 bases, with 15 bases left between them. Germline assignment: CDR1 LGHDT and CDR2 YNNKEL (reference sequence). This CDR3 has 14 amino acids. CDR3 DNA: TGTGCCAGCAGCCCCCTGGGACACGGAGATGGCTACACCTTC. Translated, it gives CASSPLGHGDGYTF.

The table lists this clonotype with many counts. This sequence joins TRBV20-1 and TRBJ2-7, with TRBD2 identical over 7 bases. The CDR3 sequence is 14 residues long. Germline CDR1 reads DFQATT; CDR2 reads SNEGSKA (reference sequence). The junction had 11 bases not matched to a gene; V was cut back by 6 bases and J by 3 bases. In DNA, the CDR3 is TGCAGTGCCGCCCCTGGGGGGGAGAACTACGAGCAGTACTTC. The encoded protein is CSAAPGGENYEQYF.

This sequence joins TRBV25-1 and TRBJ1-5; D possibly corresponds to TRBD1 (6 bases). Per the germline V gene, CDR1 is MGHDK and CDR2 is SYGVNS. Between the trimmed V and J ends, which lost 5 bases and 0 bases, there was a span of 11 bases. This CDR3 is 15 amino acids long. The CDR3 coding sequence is TGTGCCAGCAGTACAGGGAAATATAGCAATCAGCCCCAGCATTTT. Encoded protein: CASSTGKYSNQPQHF.

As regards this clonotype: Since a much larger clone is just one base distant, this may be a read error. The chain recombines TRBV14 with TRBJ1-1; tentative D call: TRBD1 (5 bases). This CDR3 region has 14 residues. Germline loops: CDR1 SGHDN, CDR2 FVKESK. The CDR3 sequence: CASSHRTPNTEASF. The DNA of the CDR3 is TGTGCCAGCAGCCATAGGACACCGAACACTGAAGCTTCCTTT. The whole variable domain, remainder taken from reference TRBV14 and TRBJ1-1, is EAGVTQFPSHSVIEKGQTVTLRCDPISGHDNLYWYRRVMGKEIKFLLHFVKESKQDESGMPNNRFLAERTGGTYSTLKVQPAELEDSGVYFCASSHRTPNTEASFGQGTRLTVV.

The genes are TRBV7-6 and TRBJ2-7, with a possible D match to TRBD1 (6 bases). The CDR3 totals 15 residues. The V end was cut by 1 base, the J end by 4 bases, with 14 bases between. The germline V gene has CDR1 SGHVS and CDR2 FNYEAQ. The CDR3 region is CASSLGTVARYEQYF. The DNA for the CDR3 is TGTGCCAGCAGCTTAGGGACAGTGGCACGATACGAGCAGTACTTC.

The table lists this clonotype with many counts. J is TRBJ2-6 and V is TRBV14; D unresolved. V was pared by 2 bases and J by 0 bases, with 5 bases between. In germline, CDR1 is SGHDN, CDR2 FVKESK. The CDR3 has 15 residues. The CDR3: CASSQRFSGANVLTF. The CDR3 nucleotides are TGTGCCAGCAGCCAAAGGTTCTCTGGGGCCAACGTCCTGACTTTC.

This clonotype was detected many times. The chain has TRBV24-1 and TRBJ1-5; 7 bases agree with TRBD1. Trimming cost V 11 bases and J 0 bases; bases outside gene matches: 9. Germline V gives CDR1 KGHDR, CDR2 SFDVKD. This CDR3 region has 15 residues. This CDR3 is CASRSGTVSNQPQHF. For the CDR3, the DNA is TGTGCCAGCAGGTCCGGGACAGTTAGCAATCAGCCCCAGCATTTT.

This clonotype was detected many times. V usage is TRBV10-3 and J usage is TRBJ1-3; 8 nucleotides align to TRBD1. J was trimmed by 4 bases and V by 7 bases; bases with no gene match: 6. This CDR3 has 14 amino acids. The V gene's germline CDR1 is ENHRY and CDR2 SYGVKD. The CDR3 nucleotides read TGTGCCATCACCGGGACAGGCTCCGGAAACACCATATATTTT. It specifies CAITGTGSGNTIYF.

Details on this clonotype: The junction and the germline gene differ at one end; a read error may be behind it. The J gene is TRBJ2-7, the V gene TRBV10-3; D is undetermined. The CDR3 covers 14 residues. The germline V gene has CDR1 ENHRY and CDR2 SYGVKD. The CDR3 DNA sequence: TGTGCCAGCAGTAGGAAGGACCCGTGGGACGAGCAGTACTTC. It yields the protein CASSRKDPWDEQYF.

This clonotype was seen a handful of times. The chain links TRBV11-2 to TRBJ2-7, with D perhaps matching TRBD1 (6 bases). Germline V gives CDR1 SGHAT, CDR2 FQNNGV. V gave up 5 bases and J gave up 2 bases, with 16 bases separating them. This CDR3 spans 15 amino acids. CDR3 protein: CASSRDILTPYEQYF. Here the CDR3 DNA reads TGTGCCAGCAGCCGGGACATCCTTACACCCTACGAGCAGTACTTC.

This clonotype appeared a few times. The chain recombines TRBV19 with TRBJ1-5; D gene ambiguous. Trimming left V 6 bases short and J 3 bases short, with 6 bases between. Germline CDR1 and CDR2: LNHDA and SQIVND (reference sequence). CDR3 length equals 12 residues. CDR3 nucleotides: TGTGCCAGTAGAGATATCAATCAGCCCCAGCATTTT. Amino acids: CASRDINQPQHF.

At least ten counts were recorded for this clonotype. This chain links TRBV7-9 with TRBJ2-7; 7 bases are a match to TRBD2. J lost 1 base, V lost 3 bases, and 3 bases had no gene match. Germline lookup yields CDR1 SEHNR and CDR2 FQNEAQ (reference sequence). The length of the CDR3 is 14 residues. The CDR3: CASSFPGLSYEQYF. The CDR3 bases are TGTGCCAGCAGCTTCCCGGGACTATCCTACGAGCAGTACTTC.

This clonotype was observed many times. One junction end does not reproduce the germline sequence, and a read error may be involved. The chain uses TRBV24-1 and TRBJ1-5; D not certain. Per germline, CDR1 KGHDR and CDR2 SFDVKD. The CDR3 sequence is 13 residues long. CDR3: CASSFGRAQPQHF. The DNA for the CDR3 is TGTGCCAGCAGTTTTGGGAGGGCTCAGCCCCAGCATTTT.

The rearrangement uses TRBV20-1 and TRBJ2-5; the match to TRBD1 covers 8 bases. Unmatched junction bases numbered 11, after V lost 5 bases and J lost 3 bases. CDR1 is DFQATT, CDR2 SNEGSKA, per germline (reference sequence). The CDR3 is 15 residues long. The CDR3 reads CSAGRPDREKETQYF. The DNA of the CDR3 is TGCAGTGCTGGACGCCCGGACAGGGAAAAAGAGACCCAGTACTTC.

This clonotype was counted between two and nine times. The CDR3 here is CATSRADTRNQPQHF. In DNA form, the CDR3 reads TGTGCCACCAGCAGAGCGGACACCCGCAATCAGCCCCAGCATTTT. V usage is TRBV15 and J usage is TRBJ1-5, with a tentative D call TRBD1 (5 bases). CDR1 is LNHNV, CDR2 YYDKDF, per germline (reference sequence). The CDR3 extends over 15 amino acids. Trimming shortened V by 1 base and J by 2 bases, and 9 bases separated the two germline ends.

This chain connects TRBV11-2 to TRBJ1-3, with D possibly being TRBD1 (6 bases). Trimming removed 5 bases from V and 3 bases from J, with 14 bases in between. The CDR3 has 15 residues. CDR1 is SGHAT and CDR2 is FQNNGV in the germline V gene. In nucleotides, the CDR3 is TGTGCCAGCAGCCCTAACAGGGTAATTGGAAACACCATATATTTT. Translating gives CASSPNRVIGNTIYF.

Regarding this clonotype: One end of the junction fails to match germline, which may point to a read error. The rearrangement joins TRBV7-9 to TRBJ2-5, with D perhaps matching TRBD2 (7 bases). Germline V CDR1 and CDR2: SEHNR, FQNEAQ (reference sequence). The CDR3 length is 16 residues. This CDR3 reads CVSSSGLEGGQETQYF. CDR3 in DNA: TGTGTCAGCAGCTCCGGACTAGAGGGGGGCCAAGAGACCCAGTACTTC.

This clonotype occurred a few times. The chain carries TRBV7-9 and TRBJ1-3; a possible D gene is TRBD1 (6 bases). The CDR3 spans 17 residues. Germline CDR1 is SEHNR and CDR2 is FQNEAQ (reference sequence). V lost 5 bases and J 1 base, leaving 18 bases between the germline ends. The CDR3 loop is CASSPRGAGGSGNTIYF. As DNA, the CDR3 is TGTGCCAGCAGCCCGCGGGGGGCAGGAGGGTCTGGAAACACCATATATTTT.

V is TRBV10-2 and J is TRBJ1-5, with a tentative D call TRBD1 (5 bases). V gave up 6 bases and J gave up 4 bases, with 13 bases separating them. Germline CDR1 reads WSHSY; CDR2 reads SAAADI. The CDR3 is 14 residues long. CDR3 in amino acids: CASSDLGQNQPQHF. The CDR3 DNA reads TGCGCCAGCAGCGACCTGGGGCAAAATCAGCCCCAGCATTTT.

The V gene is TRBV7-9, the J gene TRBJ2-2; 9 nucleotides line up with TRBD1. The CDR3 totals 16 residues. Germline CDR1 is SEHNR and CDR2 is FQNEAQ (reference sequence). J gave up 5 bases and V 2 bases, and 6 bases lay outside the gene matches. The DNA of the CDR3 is TGTGCCAGCAGCTTAACAGCGGGACAGGGAACCGGGGAGCTGTTTTTT. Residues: CASSLTAGQGTGELFF.

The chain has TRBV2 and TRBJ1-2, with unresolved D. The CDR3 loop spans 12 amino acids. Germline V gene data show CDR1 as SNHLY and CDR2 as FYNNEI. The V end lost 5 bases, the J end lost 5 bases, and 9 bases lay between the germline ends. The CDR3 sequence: CASSYEIYGYTF. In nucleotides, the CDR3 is TGTGCCAGCAGTTACGAAATTTATGGCTACACCTTC. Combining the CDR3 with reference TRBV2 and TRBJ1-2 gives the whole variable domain EPEVTQTPSHQVTQMGQEVILRCVPISNHLYFYWYRQILGQKVEFLVSFYNNEISEKSEIFDDQFSVERPDGSNFTLKIRSTKLEDSAMYFCASSYEIYGYTFGSGTRLTVV.

CDR3 loop: CRRAQGLHYGYTF. DNA for the CDR3: TGCAGACGCGCACAGGGCTTGCACTATGGCTACACCTTC. The gene calls are TRBV29-1 and TRBJ1-2; D may be TRBD1 (6 bases). The CDR3 loop spans 13 amino acids. Germline-derived CDR1 and CDR2 are SQVTM and ANQGSEA.

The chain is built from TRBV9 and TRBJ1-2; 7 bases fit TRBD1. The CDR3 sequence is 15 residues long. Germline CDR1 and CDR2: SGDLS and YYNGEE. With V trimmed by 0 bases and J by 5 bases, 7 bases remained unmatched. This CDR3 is CASSVGPGTEYGYTF. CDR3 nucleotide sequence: TGTGCCAGCAGCGTAGGTCCCGGGACAGAGTATGGCTACACCTTC.

This CDR3 is CATGEGQGASYEQYF. The CDR3, as DNA: TGTGCCACCGGAGAGGGACAGGGGGCGAGCTACGAGCAGTACTTC. The chain couples TRBV24-1 to TRBJ2-7; 12 bases match TRBD1. V shed 9 bases and J 3 bases; nucleotides not matched to a gene: 8. The CDR3 consists of 15 residues. Germline-derived CDR1 and CDR2 are KGHDR and SFDVKD.

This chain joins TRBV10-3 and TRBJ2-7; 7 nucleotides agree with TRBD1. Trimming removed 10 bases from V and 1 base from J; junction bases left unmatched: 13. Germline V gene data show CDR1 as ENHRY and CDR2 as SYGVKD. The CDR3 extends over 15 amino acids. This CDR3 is CASRRREGASYEQYF. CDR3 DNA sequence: TGTGCCAGCAGACGCAGAGAGGGGGCGTCCTACGAGCAGTACTTC.

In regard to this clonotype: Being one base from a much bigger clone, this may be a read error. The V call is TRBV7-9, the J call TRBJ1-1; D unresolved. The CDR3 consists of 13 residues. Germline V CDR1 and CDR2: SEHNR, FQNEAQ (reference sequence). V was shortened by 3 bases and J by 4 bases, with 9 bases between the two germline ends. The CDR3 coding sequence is TGTGCCAGCAGCTTGGAGGTTAGCACTGAAGCTTTCTTT. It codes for CASSLEVSTEAFF.

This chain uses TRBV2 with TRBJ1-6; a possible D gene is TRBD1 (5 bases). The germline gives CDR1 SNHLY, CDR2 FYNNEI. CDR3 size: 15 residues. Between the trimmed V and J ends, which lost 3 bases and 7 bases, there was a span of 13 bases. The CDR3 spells CASSEGGGVNSPLHF. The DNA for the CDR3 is TGTGCCAGCAGTGAGGGTGGAGGGGTGAATTCACCCCTCCACTTT.

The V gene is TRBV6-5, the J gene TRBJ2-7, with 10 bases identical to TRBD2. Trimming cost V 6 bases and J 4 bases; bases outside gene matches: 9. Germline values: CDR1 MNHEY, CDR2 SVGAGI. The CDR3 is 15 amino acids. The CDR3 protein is CASSLSSGRMYEQYF. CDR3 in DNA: TGTGCCAGCAGCCTTTCTAGCGGGAGAATGTACGAGCAGTACTTC.

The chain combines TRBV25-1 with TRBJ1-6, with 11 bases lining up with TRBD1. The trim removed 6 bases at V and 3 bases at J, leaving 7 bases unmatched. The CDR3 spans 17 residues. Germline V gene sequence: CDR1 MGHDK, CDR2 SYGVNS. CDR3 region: CASSKGTGGIYNSPLHF. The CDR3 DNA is TGTGCCAGCAGCAAAGGGACAGGGGGTATCTATAATTCACCCCTCCACTTT.

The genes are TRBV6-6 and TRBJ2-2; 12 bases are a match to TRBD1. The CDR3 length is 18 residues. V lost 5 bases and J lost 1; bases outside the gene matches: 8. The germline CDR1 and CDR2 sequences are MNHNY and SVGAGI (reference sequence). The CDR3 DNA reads TGTGCCAGCAGTAAAGGGACAGGGGGCGCGGGGAACACCGGGGAGCTGTTTTTT. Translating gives CASSKGTGGAGNTGELFF.